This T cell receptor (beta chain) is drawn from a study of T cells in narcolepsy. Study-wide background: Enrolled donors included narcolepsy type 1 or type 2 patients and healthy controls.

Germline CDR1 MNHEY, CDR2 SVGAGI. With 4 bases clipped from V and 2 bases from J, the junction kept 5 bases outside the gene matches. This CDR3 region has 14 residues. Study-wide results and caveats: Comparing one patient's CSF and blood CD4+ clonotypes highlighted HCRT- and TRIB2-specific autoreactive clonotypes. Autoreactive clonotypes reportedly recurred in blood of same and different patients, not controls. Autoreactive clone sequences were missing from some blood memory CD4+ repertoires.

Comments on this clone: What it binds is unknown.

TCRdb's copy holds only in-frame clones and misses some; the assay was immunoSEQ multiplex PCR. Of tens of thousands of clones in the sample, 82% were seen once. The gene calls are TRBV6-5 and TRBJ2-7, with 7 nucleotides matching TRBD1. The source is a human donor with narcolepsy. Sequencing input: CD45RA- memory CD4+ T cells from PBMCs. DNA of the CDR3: TGTGCCAGCAGTTTGACAGGGAAAACCTACGAGCAGTACTTC. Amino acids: CASSLTGKTYEQYF.